Below, 21 T cell receptor beta chains from the same sample are listed, as sequenced in a study of blood T cell repertoires in COVID-19. The repertoire was sequenced with immunoSEQ multiplex PCR; TCRdb's copy has only in-frame clones and lacks some. This sample carries about 66,000 clones, around 82% of them seen once, and the ten largest clones take 5% to 7.5%. The sample was peripheral blood. The receptor source for this set is a man aged 60 to 75 with acute or convalescent COVID-19.

The rearrangement joins TRBV11-3 to TRBJ1-4; 9 bases are a match to TRBD1. The germline gives CDR1 SGHNT, CDR2 YENEEA. The CDR3 contains 14 residues. V lost 8 bases, J lost 7 bases, and 8 bases stayed unmatched. CDR3 amino acids: CASGYRGLGEKLFF. CDR3 coding DNA: TGTGCCAGCGGCTACAGGGGGCTTGGTGAAAAACTGTTTTTT.

The rearrangement links TRBV5-5 to TRBJ2-1; the D gene is possibly TRBD2 (5 bases). This CDR3 comprises 15 residues. Trimming took off 3 bases at V and 6 bases at J, with 16 bases between the two ends. From germline, CDR1 is SGHKS and CDR2 YYEKEE (reference sequence). The CDR3 DNA reads TGTGCCAGCAGCTCGGTAGCCTCGGACTTCAATGAGCAGTTCTTC. Translating it yields CASSSVASDFNEQFF.

The chain links TRBV14 to TRBJ1-3; tentatively, D is TRBD1 (6 bases). Germline CDR1 SGHDN, CDR2 FVKESK. This CDR3 comprises 14 residues. V lost 1 base, J lost 4 bases, and 8 bases lay in between. The CDR3 region has the DNA TGTGCCAGCAGCCAAGGAGGGGGAGGAAACACCATATATTTT. Its translation is CASSQGGGGNTIYF.

This clone appeared a single time. The chain carries TRBV6-5 and TRBJ1-3; D uncertain. Germline-derived CDR1 and CDR2 are MNHEY and SVGAGI. CDR3 length: 13 amino acids. With 5 bases removed from V and 2 bases from J, the gap between germline ends came to 7 bases. The CDR3 coding sequence is TGTGCCAGCAGTAAGGGAGCTGGAAACACCATATATTTT. This codes for CASSKGAGNTIYF.

This clone was recorded once. The V gene is TRBV3-1 (or the pseudogene TRBV3-2), the J gene TRBJ1-5; TRBD1 matches at 8 bases. V dropped 6 bases and J dropped 3; count of bases not matched to a gene: 7. The germline gives CDR1 LGHDT, CDR2 YNNKEL (reference sequence). The CDR3 totals 15 residues. Here the CDR3 reads CASSTGQGLNQPQHF. CDR3 in DNA: TGTGCCAGCAGTACCGGACAGGGCCTCAATCAGCCCCAGCATTTT.

The gene calls are TRBV9 and TRBJ1-2; 7 bases are shared with TRBD1. The CDR3 consists of 14 residues. V lost 4 bases and J lost 5; bases outside the gene matches: 8. CDR1 is SGDLS and CDR2 is YYNGEE in the germline V gene. CDR3 sequence (DNA): TGTGCCAGCAGCAAACGGGACAGTTATTATGGCTACACCTTC. Translation: CASSKRDSYYGYTF.

This rearrangement joins TRBV19 to TRBJ1-1, with 7 bases that match TRBD1. The length of the CDR3 is 13 residues. Germline lookup yields CDR1 LNHDA and CDR2 SQIVND (reference sequence). V was clipped by 5 bases and J by 5 bases; unmatched bases: 5. This CDR3 is CASSEKGATEAFF. The CDR3 coding sequence is TGTGCCAGTAGTGAAAAGGGGGCAACTGAAGCTTTCTTT.

The rearrangement uses TRBV4-1 and TRBJ1-2; TRBD1 might be the D (5 bases). Between the trimmed V and J ends, which lost 4 bases and 4 bases, there was a span of 16 bases. Looked up from germline, CDR1 is MGHRA and CDR2 is YSYEKL. The CDR3 contains 15 residues. The CDR3 DNA reads TGCGCCAGCAGCCTCCAGAGTCCAGGGATCTATGGCTACACCTTC. Translation: CASSLQSPGIYGYTF.

V gene TRBV7-2 combines with J gene TRBJ2-7; a possible D gene is TRBD1 (6 bases). The CDR3 has 15 amino acids. The germline V and J ends were trimmed by 5 bases and 0 bases, with 14 bases remaining between them. CDR1 is SGHTA and CDR2 is FQGNSA in the germline V gene. The CDR3 loop is CASSPRGTHSYEQYF. CDR3 coding DNA: TGTGCCAGCAGCCCGCGTGGGACACACTCCTACGAGCAGTACTTC.

This chain joins TRBV19 and TRBJ1-5; TRBD1 might be the D (6 bases). The CDR3 loop spans 14 amino acids. The V gene lost 5 bases and the J gene lost 5 bases, with 13 bases spanning the gap. Germline CDR1 is LNHDA and CDR2 is SQIVND (reference sequence). This CDR3 is CASSGAGVYQPQHF. CDR3 DNA: TGTGCCAGTAGTGGCGCAGGGGTCTATCAGCCCCAGCATTTT.

This clone was found a few times. The rearrangement links TRBV19 to TRBJ1-1, with no clear D. The germline gives CDR1 LNHDA, CDR2 SQIVND (reference sequence). The CDR3 is 13 amino acids. Trimming cost V 4 bases and J 1 base, with 7 bases left between them. CDR3 in DNA: TGTGCCAGTAGTACCTACAGGAACACTGAAGCTTTCTTT. Amino acid sequence: CASSTYRNTEAFF.

The chain has TRBV6-5 and TRBJ1-2; TRBD1 agrees at 9 bases. V was pared by 5 bases and J by 6 bases, with 10 bases of the junction left unmatched. The CDR3 covers 15 residues. Per the germline V gene, CDR1 is MNHEY and CDR2 is SVGAGI. The CDR3 loop reads CASSRGTGRGDGYTF. CDR3 coding DNA: TGTGCCAGCAGTCGGGGGACAGGGAGGGGCGATGGCTACACCTTC.

CDR3 sequence reads: CASSYPDRNTDTQYF. CDR3 in DNA: TGCGCCAGCAGCTACCCCGACAGAAACACAGATACGCAGTATTTT. The rearrangement joins TRBV5-1 to TRBJ2-3, with a tentative D call TRBD1 (5 bases). Germline CDR1 reads SGHRS; CDR2 reads YFSETQ. V shed 3 bases and J shed 2 bases, with 13 bases lying between them. This CDR3 has 15 amino acids.

This clone was counted a few times. The V and J genes are TRBV6-4 and TRBJ2-3; 7 nucleotides line up with TRBD2. The V gene's germline CDR1 is MRHNA and CDR2 SNTAGT. Trimming cost V 4 bases and J 1 base; bases outside gene matches: 2. There are 14 residues in the CDR3. The CDR3 reads CASSAAGGTDTQYF. CDR3 sequence (DNA): TGTGCCAGCAGTGCGGCGGGGGGCACAGATACGCAGTATTTT.

The chain uses TRBV6-1 and TRBJ1-1; D is undetermined. The CDR3 contains 13 residues. Germline CDR1 MNHNS, CDR2 SASEGT. Trimming pared 5 bases from V and 1 base from J, leaving 8 bases between. CDR3 in DNA: TGTGCCAGCAGTCCTAATAGGAACACTGAAGCTTTCTTT. This codes for CASSPNRNTEAFF.

This chain uses TRBV7-9 with TRBJ1-6; no firm D call. CDR1 is SEHNR and CDR2 is FQNEAQ in the germline V gene (reference sequence). This CDR3 comprises 15 residues. V was clipped by 0 bases and J by 7 bases, with 10 bases between them. DNA for the CDR3: TGTGCCAGCAGCTTAGCCTTAGGGAGGAATTCACCCCTCCACTTT. It codes for CASSLALGRNSPLHF.

V is TRBV29-1 and J is TRBJ2-5; D is undetermined. The CDR3 consists of 13 residues. Germline V gives CDR1 SQVTM, CDR2 ANQGSEA. Between the trimmed V and J ends, which lost 3 bases and 5 bases, there was a span of 13 bases. CDR3: CSVDLAGPETQYF. In nucleotides, the CDR3 is TGCAGCGTTGACCTGGCTGGGCCTGAGACCCAGTACTTC.

J is TRBJ1-1 and V is TRBV5-1, with D maybe TRBD1 (6 bases). This CDR3 has 15 amino acids. CDR1 and CDR2 from the germline V gene are SGHRS and YFSETQ. The ends were cut back, 1 base at V and 1 base at J, with 11 bases in the middle. CDR3 nucleotides: TGCGCCAGCAGCTTGTCGCGGACAGAGAACACTGAAGCTTTCTTT. Its protein product is CASSLSRTENTEAFF.

The CDR3 sequence: CASSYYRGTDTQYF. DNA for the CDR3: TGTGCCAGCAGTTATTACAGGGGGACAGATACGCAGTATTTT. The rearrangement uses TRBV6-5 and TRBJ2-3; 8 bases match TRBD1. The CDR3 spans 14 residues. Germline V CDR1 and CDR2: MNHEY, SVGAGI. Trimming at V came to 3 bases and at J to 3 bases, leaving 2 bases not matched to a gene.

The chain carries TRBV6-5 and TRBJ1-4; 7 positions match TRBD1. Losses at the gene ends were 5 bases for V and 8 bases for J; bases not matched to a gene: 8. This CDR3 contains 14 residues. CDR1 and CDR2 (germline): MNHEY, SVGAGI. The CDR3, as DNA: TGTGCCAGCAGTAGACAGGGCTTTGGAGAAAAACTGTTTTTT. Translation gives CASSRQGFGEKLFF.

This chain joins TRBV29-1 and TRBJ2-3, with 8 nucleotides matching TRBD1. J lost 2 bases, V lost 1 base, and 14 bases had no gene match. The germline gives CDR1 SQVTM, CDR2 ANQGSEA. This CDR3 has 18 amino acids. CDR3 protein: CSVEGDRGQWGVTDTQYF. The CDR3 DNA reads TGCAGCGTTGAAGGAGACAGGGGACAGTGGGGAGTCACAGATACGCAGTATTTT.